This T cell receptor (beta chain) originates from a study of shared clonotypes between healthy human individuals. Study-level information: Plates per donor: three CD4 naive, three CD4 memory, two CD8 naive, one CD8 memory. Findings and limits, study-wide: Around 5% of naive CD4 clonotypes were common to four donors.

About this clone itself: The antigen is unknown.

CDR1 is SGHVS, CDR2 FNYEAQ, per germline. Unmatched junction bases numbered 4, after V lost 1 base and J lost 5 bases. The CDR3 is 16 residues long. Naive CD8 cells were CD45RO-negative, positively selected for CCR7, excluding terminally differentiated effector memory CD45RA+ cells. Assay runs were performed at deep level. Sequencing was performed with immunoSEQ multiplex PCR; in TCRdb, only in-frame clones are kept and a portion is missing. The table lists about 2,200,000 clones, 90% to 95% of them singletons, with about 1.8% in the top ten. The rearrangement links TRBV7-6 to TRBJ2-3, with TRBD2 matching over 12 bases. Specimen: naive CD8+ T cells from PBMCs. The TCR sequence derives from a man aged 18 to 35 in good health. Some clones in this sample may be carry-over from other donors' samples. The CDR3, as DNA: TGTGCCAGCAGCTTAGGGTCTAGCGGGAGGGGAGATACGCAGTATTTT. Translated, it gives CASSLGSSGRGDTQYF.